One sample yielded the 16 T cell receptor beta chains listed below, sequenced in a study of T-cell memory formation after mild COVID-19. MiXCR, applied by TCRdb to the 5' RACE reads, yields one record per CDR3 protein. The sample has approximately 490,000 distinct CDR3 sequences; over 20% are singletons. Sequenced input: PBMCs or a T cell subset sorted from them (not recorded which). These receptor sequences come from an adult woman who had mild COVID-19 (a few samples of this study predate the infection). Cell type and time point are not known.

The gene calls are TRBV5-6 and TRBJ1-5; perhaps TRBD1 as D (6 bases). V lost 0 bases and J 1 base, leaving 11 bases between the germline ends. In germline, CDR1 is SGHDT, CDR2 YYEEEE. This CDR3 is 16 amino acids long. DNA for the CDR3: TGTGCCAGCAGCTTGGCTGGGGGGCTGAGCAATCAGCCCCAGCATTTT. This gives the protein CASSLAGGLSNQPQHF.

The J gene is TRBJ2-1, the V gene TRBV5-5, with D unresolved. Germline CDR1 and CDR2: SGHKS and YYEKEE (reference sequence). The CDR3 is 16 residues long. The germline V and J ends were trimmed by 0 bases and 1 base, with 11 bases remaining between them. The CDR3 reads CASSLDQDASYNEQFF. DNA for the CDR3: TGTGCCAGCAGCTTGGATCAGGACGCTTCCTACAATGAGCAGTTCTTC.

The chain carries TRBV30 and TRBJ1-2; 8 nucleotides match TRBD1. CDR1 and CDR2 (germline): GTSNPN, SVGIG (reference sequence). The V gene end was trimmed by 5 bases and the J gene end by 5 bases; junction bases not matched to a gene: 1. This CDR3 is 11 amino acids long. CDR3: CAWGQGYGYTF. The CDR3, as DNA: TGTGCCTGGGGACAGGGTTATGGCTACACCTTC. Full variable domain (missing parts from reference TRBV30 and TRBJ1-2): SQTIHQWPATLVQPVGSPLSLECTVEGTSNPNLYWYRQAAGRGLQLLFYSVGIGQISSEVPQNLSASRPQDRQFILSSKKLLLSDSGFYLCAWGQGYGYTFGSGTRLTVV.

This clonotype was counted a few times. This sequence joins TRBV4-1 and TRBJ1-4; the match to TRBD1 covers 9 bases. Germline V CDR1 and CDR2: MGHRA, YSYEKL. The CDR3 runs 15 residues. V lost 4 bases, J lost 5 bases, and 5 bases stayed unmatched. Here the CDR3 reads CASSPPGTGNEKLFF. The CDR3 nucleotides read TGCGCCAGCAGCCCACCCGGGACAGGGAATGAAAAACTGTTTTTT.

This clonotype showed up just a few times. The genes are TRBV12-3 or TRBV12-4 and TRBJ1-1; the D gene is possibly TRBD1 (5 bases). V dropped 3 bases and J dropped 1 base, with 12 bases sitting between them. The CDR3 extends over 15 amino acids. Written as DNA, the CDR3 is TGTGCCAGCAGTTTCGGCCCCGGGACGAACACTGAAGCTTTCTTT. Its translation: CASSFGPGTNTEAFF.

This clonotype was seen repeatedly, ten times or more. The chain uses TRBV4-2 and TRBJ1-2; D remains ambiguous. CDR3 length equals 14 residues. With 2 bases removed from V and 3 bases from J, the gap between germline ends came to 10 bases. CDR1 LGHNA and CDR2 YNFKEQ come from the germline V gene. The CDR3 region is CASSQLESDYGYTF. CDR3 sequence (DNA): TGTGCCAGCAGCCAACTGGAATCGGACTATGGCTACACCTTC.

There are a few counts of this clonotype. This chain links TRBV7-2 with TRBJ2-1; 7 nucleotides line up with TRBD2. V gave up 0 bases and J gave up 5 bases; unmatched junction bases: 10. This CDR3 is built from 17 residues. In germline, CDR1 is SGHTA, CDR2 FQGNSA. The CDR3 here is CASSLAILAGAHNEQFF. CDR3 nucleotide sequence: TGTGCCAGCAGCTTAGCGATTTTGGCGGGAGCGCACAATGAGCAGTTCTTC.

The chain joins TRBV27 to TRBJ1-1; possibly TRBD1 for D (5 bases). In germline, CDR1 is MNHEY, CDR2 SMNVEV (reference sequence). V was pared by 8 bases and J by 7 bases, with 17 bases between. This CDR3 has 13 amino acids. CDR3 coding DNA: TGTGCCAGCGTCCCGAGGGGTCTGGGTGAAGCTTTCTTT. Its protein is CASVPRGLGEAFF.

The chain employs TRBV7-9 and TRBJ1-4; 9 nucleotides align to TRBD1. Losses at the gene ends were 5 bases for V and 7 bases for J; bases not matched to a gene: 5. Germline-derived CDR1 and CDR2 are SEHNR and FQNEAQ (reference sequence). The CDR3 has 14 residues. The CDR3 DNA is TGTGCCAGCAGCGTTCGGGACAGGGCTGAAAAACTGTTTTTT. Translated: CASSVRDRAEKLFF.

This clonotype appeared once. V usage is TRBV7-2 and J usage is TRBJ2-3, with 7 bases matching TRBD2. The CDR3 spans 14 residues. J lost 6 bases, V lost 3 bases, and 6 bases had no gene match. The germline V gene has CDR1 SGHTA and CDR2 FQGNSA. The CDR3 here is CASSFVLAFDTQYF. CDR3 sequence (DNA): TGTGCCAGCAGCTTCGTACTAGCGTTTGATACGCAGTATTTT.

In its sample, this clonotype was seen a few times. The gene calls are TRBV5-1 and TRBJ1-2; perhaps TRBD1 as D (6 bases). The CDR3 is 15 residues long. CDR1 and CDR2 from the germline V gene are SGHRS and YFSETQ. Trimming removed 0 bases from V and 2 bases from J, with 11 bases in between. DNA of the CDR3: TGCGCCAGCAGCTTGGAGACAGGCGCGAACTATGGCTACACCTTC. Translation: CASSLETGANYGYTF.

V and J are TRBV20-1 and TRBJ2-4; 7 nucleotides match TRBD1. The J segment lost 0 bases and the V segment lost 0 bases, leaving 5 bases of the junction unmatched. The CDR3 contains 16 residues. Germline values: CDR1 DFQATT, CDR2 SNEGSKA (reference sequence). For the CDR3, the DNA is TGCAGTGCTAGAGACTACAGGGGACAAGCCAAAAACATTCAGTACTTC. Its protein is CSARDYRGQAKNIQYF.

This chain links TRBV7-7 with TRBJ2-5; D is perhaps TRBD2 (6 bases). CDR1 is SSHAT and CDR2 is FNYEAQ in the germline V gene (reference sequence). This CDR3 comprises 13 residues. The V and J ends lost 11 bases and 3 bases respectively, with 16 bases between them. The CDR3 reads CASGTREEETQYF. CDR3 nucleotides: TGTGCCTCGGGTACCAGGGAGGAAGAGACCCAGTACTTC.

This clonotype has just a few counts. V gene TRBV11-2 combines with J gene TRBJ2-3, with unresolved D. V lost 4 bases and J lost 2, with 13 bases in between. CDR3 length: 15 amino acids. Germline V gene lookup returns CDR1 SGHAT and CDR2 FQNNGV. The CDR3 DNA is TGTGCCAGCAGCTCGGTTGATTGGAACACAGATACGCAGTATTTT. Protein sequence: CASSSVDWNTDTQYF. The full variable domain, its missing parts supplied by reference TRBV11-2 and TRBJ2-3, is EAGVAQSPRYKIIEKRQSVAFWCNPISGHATLYWYQQILGQGPKLLIQFQNNGVVDDSQLPKDRFSAERLKGVDSTLKIQPAKLEDSAVYLCASSSVDWNTDTQYFGPGTRLTVL.

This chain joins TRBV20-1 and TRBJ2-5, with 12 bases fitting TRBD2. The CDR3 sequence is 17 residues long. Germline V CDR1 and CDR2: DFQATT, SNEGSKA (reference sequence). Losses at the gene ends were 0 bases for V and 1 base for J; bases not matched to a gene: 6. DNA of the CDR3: TGCAGTGCTAGAGACTCGGGACTAGCGGGCTTCCAAGAGACCCAGTACTTC. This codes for CSARDSGLAGFQETQYF.

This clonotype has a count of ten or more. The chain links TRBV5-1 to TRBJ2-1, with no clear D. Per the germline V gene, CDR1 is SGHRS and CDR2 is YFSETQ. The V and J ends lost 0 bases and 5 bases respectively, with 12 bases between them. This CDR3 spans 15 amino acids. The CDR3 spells CASSLDEPTDNEQFF. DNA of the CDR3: TGCGCCAGCAGCTTGGACGAGCCTACCGACAATGAGCAGTTCTTC.